Listed below are T cell receptor beta chains from one sample, sequenced in a study of blood T cells in healthy people across ages. TCRdb fed the 5' RACE reads into MiXCR, producing one record per CDR3 protein. The table includes approximately 730,000 distinct CDR3 sequences, around half detected once. Material for sequencing was blood. All receptors derive from a man of 80 years or more in good health. CDR3s leave out the opening cysteine and the closing phenylalanine or tryptophan.

>TRBV20-1
SARDHFMGGRADQSETQY
>TRBV5-1
ASSGGTGKLYNEQF
>TRBV5-4
ASKGAGVAEQY
>TRBV7-9
ASSHVAGLVFAEQY
>TRBV20-1
SARVSGRPGNEQF
>TRBV10-3
AISEERQLQETQY
>TRBV5-6
SSSETNQETQF
>TRBV7-9
ASSPGLAGGPGEQF
>TRBV20-1
SAGETNTGELF
>TRBV6-1
AGSQREAIDTQY
>TRBV6-5
ASKKGLGRLYEQY
>TRBV5-6
ASSLDRGAMIGEQF
>TRBV20-1
SARDRRQAGGNQPQH
>TRBV9
ASSVALTSGDNEQF
>TRBV29-1
SVAVAGWEEQF
>TRBV7-9
ASGGGEFEETQY
>TRBV10-3
AISEKVSWYRDTEAF
>TRBV6-5
ASRGFGGGEQY
>TRBV9
ASSVGRGLGQPQH
>TRBV3-1
ASSRQGIQY
>TRBV24-1
ATSDNPTDTQY
>TRBV24-1
ATSDSRGRWGYAY
>TRBV20-1
SARATPTIYGYT